Sequencing of this T cell receptor beta chain was carried out in a study of post-analysis software for immune sequencing data. Study summary: Both relapsing-remitting and secondary progressive multiple sclerosis featured among the disease courses, as did progressive-relapsing multiple sclerosis. Study findings and constraints: Samples made in the same batch grouped tightly together by F measure. Included in a set of roughly five TRBV segments more frequent in patients than controls were TRBV5-6, TRBV5-1 and TRBV20-1.

This clonotype showed up just a few times. Its antigen remains unknown. The library was made from cDNA and included unique molecular identifiers. One entry per CDR3 protein, called by TCRdb with MiXCR from the PCR reads. The sample includes roughly 800,000 distinct CDR3 sequences, around 45% of them seen just once. The germline V gene encodes CDR1 MGHRA and CDR2 YSYEKL. J was trimmed by 5 bases and V by 0 bases; bases with no gene match: 7. This CDR3 has 16 amino acids. Sequencing was done on a sample of blood. The source is a girl aged 10 to 17 with multiple sclerosis. The chain employs TRBV4-1 and TRBJ2-1; TRBD2 matches 7 bases. The CDR3 region is CASSQERRERNNEQFF. The DNA of the CDR3 is TGCGCCAGCAGCCAAGAAAGGCGGGAGAGAAACAATGAGCAGTTCTTC.